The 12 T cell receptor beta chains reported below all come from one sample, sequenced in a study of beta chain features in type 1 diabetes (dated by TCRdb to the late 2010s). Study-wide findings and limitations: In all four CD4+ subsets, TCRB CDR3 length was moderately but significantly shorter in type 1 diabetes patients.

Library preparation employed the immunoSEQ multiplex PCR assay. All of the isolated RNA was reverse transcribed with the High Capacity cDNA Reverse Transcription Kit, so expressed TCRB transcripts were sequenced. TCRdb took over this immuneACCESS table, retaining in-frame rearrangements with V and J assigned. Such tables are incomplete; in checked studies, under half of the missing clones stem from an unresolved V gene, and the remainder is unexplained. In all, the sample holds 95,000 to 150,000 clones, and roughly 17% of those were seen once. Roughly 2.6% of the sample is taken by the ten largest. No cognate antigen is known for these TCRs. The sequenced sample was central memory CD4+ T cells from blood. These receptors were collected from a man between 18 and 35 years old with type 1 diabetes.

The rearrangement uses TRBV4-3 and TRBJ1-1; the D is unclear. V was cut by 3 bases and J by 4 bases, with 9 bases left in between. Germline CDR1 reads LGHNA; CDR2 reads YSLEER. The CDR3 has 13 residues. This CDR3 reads CASSQSGRTEAFF. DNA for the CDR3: TGCGCCAGCAGCCAGTCAGGACGCACTGAAGCTTTCTTT.

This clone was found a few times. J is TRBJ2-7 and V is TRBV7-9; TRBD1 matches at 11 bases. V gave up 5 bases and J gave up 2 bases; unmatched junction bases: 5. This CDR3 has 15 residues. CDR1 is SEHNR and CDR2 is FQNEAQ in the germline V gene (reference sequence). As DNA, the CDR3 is TGTGCCAGCAGCCCTGGGACAGGGGGGGCCTACGAGCAGTACTTC. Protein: CASSPGTGGAYEQYF.

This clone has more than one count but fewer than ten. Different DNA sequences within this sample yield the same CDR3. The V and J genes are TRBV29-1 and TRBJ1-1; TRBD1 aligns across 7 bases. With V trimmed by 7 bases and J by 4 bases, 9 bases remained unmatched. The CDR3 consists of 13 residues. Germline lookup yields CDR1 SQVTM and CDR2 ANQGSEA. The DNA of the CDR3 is TGCAGCGCCGAAACAGGGGAAGGCACTGAAGCTTTCTTT. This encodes CSAETGEGTEAFF.

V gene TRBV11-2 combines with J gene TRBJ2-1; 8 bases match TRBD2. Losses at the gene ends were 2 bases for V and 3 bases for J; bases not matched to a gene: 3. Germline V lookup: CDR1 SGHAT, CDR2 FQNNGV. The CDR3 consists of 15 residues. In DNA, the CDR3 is TGTGCCAGCAGCTTACAAGCGGGAGTCTACAATGAGCAGTTCTTC. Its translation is CASSLQAGVYNEQFF.

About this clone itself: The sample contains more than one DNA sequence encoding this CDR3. CDR3 sequence reads: CASSQDRDYGYTF. In DNA form, the CDR3 reads TGCGCCAGCAGCCAAGATAGAGACTATGGCTACACCTTC. The rearrangement joins TRBV4-3 to TRBJ1-2; D is unresolved. Germline loops: CDR1 LGHNA, CDR2 YSLEER. Trimming pared 0 bases from V and 3 bases from J, leaving 5 bases between. The CDR3 loop spans 13 amino acids.

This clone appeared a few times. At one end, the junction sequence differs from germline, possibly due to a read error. The CDR3 loop is CASSSDNEQFF. DNA of the CDR3: TGTGCCAGCAGCTCCGACAATGAGCAGTTCTTC. The rearrangement links TRBV11-1 to TRBJ2-1; D gene ambiguous. CDR3 length: 11 residues. CDR1 SGHAT and CDR2 FQDESV come from the germline V gene (reference sequence).

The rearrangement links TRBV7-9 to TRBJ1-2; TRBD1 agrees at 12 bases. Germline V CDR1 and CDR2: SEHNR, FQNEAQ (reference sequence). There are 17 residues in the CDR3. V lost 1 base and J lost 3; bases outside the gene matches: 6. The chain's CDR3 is CASSLDGTGGADYGYTF. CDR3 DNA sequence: TGTGCCAGCAGCTTAGACGGGACAGGGGGCGCGGACTATGGCTACACCTTC.

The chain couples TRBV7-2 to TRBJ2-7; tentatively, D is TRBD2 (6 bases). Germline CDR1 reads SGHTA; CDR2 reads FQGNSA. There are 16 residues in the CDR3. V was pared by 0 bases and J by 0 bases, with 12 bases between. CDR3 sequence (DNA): TGTGCCAGCAGCTTAGCTGCGGGGCGGAGCTCCTACGAGCAGTACTTC. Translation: CASSLAAGRSSYEQYF.

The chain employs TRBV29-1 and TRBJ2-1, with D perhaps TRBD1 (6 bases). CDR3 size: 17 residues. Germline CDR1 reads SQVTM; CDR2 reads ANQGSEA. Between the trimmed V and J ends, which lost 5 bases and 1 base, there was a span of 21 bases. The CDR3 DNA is TGCAGCGTTCTGAGACCCGGGACACAGCTTTCCTACAATGAGCAGTTCTTC. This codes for CSVLRPGTQLSYNEQFF.

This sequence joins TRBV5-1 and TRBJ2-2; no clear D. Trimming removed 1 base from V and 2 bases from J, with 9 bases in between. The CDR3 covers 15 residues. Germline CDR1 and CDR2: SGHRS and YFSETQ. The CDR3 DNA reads TGCGCCAGCAGCTTGTTGGGAAGCAACACCGGGGAGCTGTTTTTT. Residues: CASSLLGSNTGELFF. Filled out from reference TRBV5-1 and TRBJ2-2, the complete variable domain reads KAGVTQTPRYLIKTRGQQVTLSCSPISGHRSVSWYQQTPGQGLQFLFEYFSETQRNKGNFPGRFSGRQFSNSRSEMNVSTLELGDSALYLCASSLLGSNTGELFFGEGSRLTVL.

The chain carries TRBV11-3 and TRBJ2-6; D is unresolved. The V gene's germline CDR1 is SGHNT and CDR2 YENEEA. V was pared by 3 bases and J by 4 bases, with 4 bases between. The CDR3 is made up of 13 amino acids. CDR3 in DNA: TGTGCCAGCAGCTTGAACGGGGCCAACGTCCTGACTTTC. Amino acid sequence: CASSLNGANVLTF. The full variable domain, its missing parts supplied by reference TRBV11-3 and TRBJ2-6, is EAGVVQSPRYKIIEKKQPVAFWCNPISGHNTLYWYLQNLGQGPELLIRYENEEAVDDSQLPKDRFSAERLKGVDSTLKIQPAELGDSAVYLCASSLNGANVLTFGAGSRLTVL.

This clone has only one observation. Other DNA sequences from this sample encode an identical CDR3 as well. CDR3 bases: TGTGCCAGCAGTTTAAACAGGGGAGACACTGAAGCTTTCTTT. It encodes CASSLNRGDTEAFF. The rearrangement joins TRBV27 to TRBJ1-1, with TRBD1 matching over 7 bases. The CDR3 has 14 residues. Germline CDR1 and CDR2: MNHEY and SMNVEV (reference sequence). With V trimmed by 2 bases and J by 3 bases, 3 bases remained unmatched.